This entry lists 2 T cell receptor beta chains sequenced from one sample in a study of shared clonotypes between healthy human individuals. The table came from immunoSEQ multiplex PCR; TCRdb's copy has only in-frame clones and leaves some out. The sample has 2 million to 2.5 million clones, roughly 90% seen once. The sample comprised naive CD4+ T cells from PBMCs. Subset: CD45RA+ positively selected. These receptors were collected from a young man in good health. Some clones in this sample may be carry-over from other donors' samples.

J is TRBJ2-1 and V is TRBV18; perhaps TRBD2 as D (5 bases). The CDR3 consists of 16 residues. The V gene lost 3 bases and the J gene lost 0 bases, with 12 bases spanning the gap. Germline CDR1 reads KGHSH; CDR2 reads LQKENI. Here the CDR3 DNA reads TGTGCCAGCTCACCGTCCTCGCGGGCCTCCTACAATGAGCAGTTCTTC. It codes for CASSPSSRASYNEQFF.

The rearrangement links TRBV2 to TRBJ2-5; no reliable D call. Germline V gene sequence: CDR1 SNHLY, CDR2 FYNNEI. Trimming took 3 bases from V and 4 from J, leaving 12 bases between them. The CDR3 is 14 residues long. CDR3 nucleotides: TGTGCCAGCAGTGACTTCCAGCAGGCAGAGACCCAGTACTTC. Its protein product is CASSDFQQAETQYF.